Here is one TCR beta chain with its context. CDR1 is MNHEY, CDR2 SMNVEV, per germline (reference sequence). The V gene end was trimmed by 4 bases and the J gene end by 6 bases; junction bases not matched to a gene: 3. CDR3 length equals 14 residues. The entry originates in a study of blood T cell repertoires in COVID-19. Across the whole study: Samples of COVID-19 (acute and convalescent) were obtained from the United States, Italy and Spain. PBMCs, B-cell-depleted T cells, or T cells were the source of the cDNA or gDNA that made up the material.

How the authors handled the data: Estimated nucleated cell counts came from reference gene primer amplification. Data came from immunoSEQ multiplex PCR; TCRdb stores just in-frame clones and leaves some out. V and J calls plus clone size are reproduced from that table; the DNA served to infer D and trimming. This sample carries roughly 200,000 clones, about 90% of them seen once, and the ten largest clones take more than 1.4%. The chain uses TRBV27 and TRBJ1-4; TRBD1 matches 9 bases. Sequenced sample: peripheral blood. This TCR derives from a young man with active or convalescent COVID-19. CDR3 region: CASSSGTGHEKLFF. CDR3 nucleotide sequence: TGTGCCAGCAGTTCCGGGACAGGGCATGAAAAACTGTTTTTT.